This TCR beta chain was profiled in a study of blood T cell repertoires in COVID-19. Measured with immunoSEQ multiplex PCR; TCRdb has only the in-frame clones, and not every one. The sample carries roughly 230,000 clones, about four fifths recorded once. The CDR3 length is 12 residues. Deletions cut 6 bases from V and 6 bases from J, with 9 bases between. The germline gives CDR1 SGHRS, CDR2 YFSETQ. The material sequenced was peripheral blood. The V and J genes are TRBV5-1 and TRBJ2-2; D remains unclear. This clonotype originated in a man aged 35 to 55 with active or convalescent COVID-19. The CDR3 reads CASMLYPGELFF. CDR3 DNA sequence: TGCGCCAGCATGCTATATCCCGGGGAGCTGTTTTTT.